This TCR beta chain was identified in a study of cytomegalovirus exposure and HLA in healthy donors. Study findings and constraints: Equally common other TCR beta chains were less clonally expanded than HLA-associated ones, a later analysis found. TCR association rates varied by HLA locus in a later analysis, with DRB1 highest and HLA-C lowest. Later analysis demonstrated an association between a missense DCLRE1C variant and TCR beta V- and J-gene trimming. The study assumed roughly uniform donor sequencing depth for presence/absence analyses.

The CDR3 totals 13 residues. The germline V and J ends were trimmed by 2 bases and 4 bases, with 6 bases remaining between them. Germline CDR1 is MNHEY and CDR2 is SMNVEV (reference sequence). PCR used 60 Vbeta primers and 13 Jbeta primers. Profiled with immunoSEQ multiplex PCR; TCRdb holds only in-frame clones, not every one. The sample lists 160,000 or so clones, roughly 79% occurring once. As for this clone: The target antigen is unknown.

The receptor was isolated from a man aged 40-55 years in good health and CMV-seropositive. Sequencing used PBMCs. This rearrangement joins TRBV27 to TRBJ2-1; the D gene is possibly TRBD2 (5 bases). Here the CDR3 reads CASSLRGYNEQFF. The CDR3 DNA sequence: TGTGCCAGCAGTTTACGCGGGTACAATGAGCAGTTCTTC.